These T cell receptor beta chains were read from a single sample in a study of shared clonotypes between healthy human individuals. Only in-frame clones appear in the TCRdb table, and some are missing; sequencing was by immunoSEQ multiplex PCR. Found here are some 2,400,000 clones, 95% of them singletons; the top ten hold 0.1% to 0.15%. Sequencing was performed on naive CD4+ T cells sorted from blood. All receptors derive from a man between 18 and 35 years old in good health. The CDR3 runs from the conserved cysteine through the conserved F or W. A D gene is named only where the DNA matches it firmly. Some rows have no size entry. The others give once, few or many, or a class for an expanded clone.

TRBJ2-7	TRBV6-5	.	.	TGTGCCAGCAGTTACGGTATAAGATACGAGCAGTACTTC	CASSYGIRYEQYF
TRBJ2-7	TRBV10-3	TRBD2	.	TGTGCCATCAGTGAGTCCGTGGGAGGGCCCTACGAGCAGTACTTC	CAISESVGGPYEQYF
TRBJ1-5	TRBV5-8	.	.	TGTGCCAGCAGCTTGGTTGCGGGGTTCAATCAGCCCCAGCATTTT	CASSLVAGFNQPQHF
TRBJ1-5	TRBV7-7	TRBD1	.	TGTGCTACCGACAGGGGAGCCAGCAATCAGCCCCAGCATTTT	CATDRGASNQPQHF
TRBJ2-5	TRBV9	TRBD2	.	TGTGCCAGCAGCGACGGTGATGCGGGAGGCCTGCAAGAGACCCAGTACTTC	CASSDGDAGGLQETQYF
TRBJ1-3	TRBV30	.	.	TGTGCCTGGAAGTTAAGCTCTGGAAACACCATATATTTT	CAWKLSSGNTIYF
TRBJ2-5	TRBV7-9	.	.	TGTGCCAGCAGCTTCTTAGGGATTTGGGAGACCCAGTACTTC	CASSFLGIWETQYF
TRBJ1-2	TRBV6-6	.	.	TGTGCCAGCAGTTTCGCCCCCTATGGCTACACCTTC	CASSFAPYGYTF
TRBJ2-7	TRBV5-1	.	.	TGCGCCAGCAGCTTTTTAAGTCGGGGGGCCGCTTCCTACGAGCAGTACTTC	CASSFLSRGAASYEQYF
TRBJ2-1	TRBV7-2	.	.	TGTGCCAGCAGCCTCCACTCCCCCTACAATGAGCAGTTCTTC	CASSLHSPYNEQFF
TRBJ2-2	TRBV7-8	.	.	TGTGCCAGCAGCTTAGAAGGTGGACAGCCCACCGGGGAGCTGTTTTTT	CASSLEGGQPTGELFF
TRBJ1-1	TRBV7-2	TRBD1	.	TGTGCCAGCAGCTTAGAAGGGGGCGGCACGAGGAACACTGAAGCTTTCTTT	CASSLEGGGTRNTEAFF
TRBJ2-7	TRBV5-4	TRBD1	.	TGTGCCAGCAGCTTAGTGGGACAGGGGGCGCTTGACGAGCAGTACTTC	CASSLVGQGALDEQYF
TRBJ2-7	TRBV15	.	once	TGTGCCACCAGCACCTCGACCGGGCTACAGTACTTC	CATSTSTGLQYF